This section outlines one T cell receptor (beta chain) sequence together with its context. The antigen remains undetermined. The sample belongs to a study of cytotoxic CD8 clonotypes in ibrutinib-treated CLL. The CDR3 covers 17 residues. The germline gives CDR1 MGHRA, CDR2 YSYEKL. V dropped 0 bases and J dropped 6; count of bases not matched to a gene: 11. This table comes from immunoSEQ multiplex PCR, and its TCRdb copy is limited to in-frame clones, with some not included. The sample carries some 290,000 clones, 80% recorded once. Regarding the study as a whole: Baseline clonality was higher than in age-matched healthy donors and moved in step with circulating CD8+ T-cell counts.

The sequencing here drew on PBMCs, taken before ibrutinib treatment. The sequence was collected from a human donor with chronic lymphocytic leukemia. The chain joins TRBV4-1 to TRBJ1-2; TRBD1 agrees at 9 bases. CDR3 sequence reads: CASSQEGVRDRANGYTF. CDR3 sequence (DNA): TGCGCCAGCAGCCAAGAAGGGGTCCGGGACAGGGCCAATGGCTACACCTTC.